Given below is one T cell receptor beta chain in context. Its cognate antigen is unknown. This record belongs to a study of shared clonotypes between healthy human individuals. Study findings and constraints: Depth of sequencing was expected to influence donor clonotype sharing.

After removal of 4 bases from V and 2 bases from J, the junction contained 5 bases not matched to a gene. This CDR3 is 14 amino acids long. The V gene's germline CDR1 is SGHVS and CDR2 FQNEAQ. CD45RO-negative, CCR7-selected cells formed the naive CD8 fraction, which excluded terminally differentiated effector memory CD45RA+ cells. Replicate PCRs from sorted subsets contained approximately 220 ng DNA, which is around 29,000 T cell genomes. Method: immunoSEQ multiplex PCR; TCRdb's copy keeps in-frame clones and lacks some. The table lists about 600,000 clones, more than 95% of them singletons. This TCR derives from a man aged 25 to 40 in good health. The specimen was naive CD8+ T cells sorted from blood. The chain recombines TRBV7-8 with TRBJ2-7, with TRBD2 matching over 7 bases. CDR3 region: CASSYGLGAYEQYF. DNA of the CDR3: TGTGCCAGCAGCTACGGACTAGGCGCCTACGAGCAGTACTTC.